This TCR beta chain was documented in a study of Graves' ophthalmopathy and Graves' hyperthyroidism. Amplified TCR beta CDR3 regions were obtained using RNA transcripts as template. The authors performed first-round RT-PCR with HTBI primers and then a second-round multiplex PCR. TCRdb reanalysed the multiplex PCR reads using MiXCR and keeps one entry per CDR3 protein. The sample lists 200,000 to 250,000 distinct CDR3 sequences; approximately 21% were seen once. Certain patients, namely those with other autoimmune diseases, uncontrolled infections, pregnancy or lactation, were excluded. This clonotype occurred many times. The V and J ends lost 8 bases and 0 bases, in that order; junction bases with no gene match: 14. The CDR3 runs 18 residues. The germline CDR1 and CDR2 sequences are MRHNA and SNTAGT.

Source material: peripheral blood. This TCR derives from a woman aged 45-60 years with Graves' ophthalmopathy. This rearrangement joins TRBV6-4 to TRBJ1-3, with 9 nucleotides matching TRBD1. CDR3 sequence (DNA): TGTGCCAGCCGAAGGGACAGGGCCGCGTCCAGCTCTGGAAACACCATATATTTT. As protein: CASRRDRAASSSGNTIYF.